This paragraph covers one T cell receptor (beta chain) sequence. The sample comes from a study of OX40 agonist ivuxolimab in advanced cancers. About the research overall: Dosing consisted of intravenous ivuxolimab at 0.01 to 10 mg/kg every 2 weeks. The eligibility criteria allowed prior anti-PD-1, anti-PD-L1 or anti-CTLA-4 therapy, and 40% had some.

Assay used: immunoSEQ multiplex PCR; TCRdb lists only in-frame clones, some missing. The sample includes about 69,000 clones, roughly 90% of them seen just once. The input for sequencing was CD4+ or CD8+ T cells sorted from blood, taken in a trial of the OX40 agonist ivuxolimab. This TCR came from an adult with an advanced solid tumor such as melanoma, head and neck, liver or kidney cancer.

CDR3: CASTPGGGLREQYF. The CDR3 DNA follows: TGTGCCAGCACCCCGGGAGGAGGGCTAAGAGAGCAGTACTTC. The chain couples TRBV6-5 to TRBJ2-7; 7 nucleotides match TRBD2. The germline V gene encodes CDR1 MNHEY and CDR2 SVGAGI. The junction had 13 bases not matched to a gene; V was cut back by 7 bases and J by 7 bases. CDR3 size: 14 residues.